The 27 T cell receptor beta chains below come from one sample, sequenced in a study of T cell responses to AZD1222 COVID-19 vaccine. Sequencing was performed with immunoSEQ multiplex PCR; in TCRdb, only in-frame clones are kept and a portion is missing. The table lists 140,000 to 150,000 clones, 80% to 90% of them singletons. The starting material was peripheral blood, obtained on day 0 of AZD1222 vaccination. These receptors were collected from an adult in good health.

The CDR3 loop is CASSLGPPAGGTQYF. In DNA form, the CDR3 reads TGTGCCAGCAGTTTGGGGCCCCCAGCCGGTGGTACGCAGTATTTT. This rearrangement joins TRBV28 to TRBJ2-3, with D tentatively TRBD1 (5 bases). Trimming cost V 3 bases and J 8 bases, with 18 bases left between them. Germline CDR1 MDHEN, CDR2 SYDVKM. This CDR3 comprises 15 residues. The variable domain in full, with the rest retrieved from reference TRBV28 and TRBJ2-3, is DVKVTQSSRYLVKRTGEKVFLECVQDMDHENMFWYRQDPGLGLRLIYFSYDVKMKEKGDIPEGYSVSREKKERFSLILESASTNQTSMYLCASSLGPPAGGTQYFGPGTRLTVL.

This clone occurred once. The chain has TRBV6-1 and TRBJ2-1; 8 nucleotides match TRBD2. This CDR3 is 16 amino acids long. Germline assignment: CDR1 MNHNS and CDR2 SASEGT. V shed 4 bases, J shed 5 bases, and the junction held 10 bases outside the gene matches. CDR3 region: CASSGTSSRVHNEQFF. The CDR3 DNA reads as TGTGCCAGCAGTGGGACTAGCAGTAGGGTGCACAATGAGCAGTTCTTC.

Regarding this clone: The same CDR3 is also encoded by other DNA sequences in this sample. V gene TRBV6-5 combines with J gene TRBJ1-1, with D possibly matching TRBD1 (5 bases). The V end was cut by 0 bases, the J end by 5 bases, with 7 bases between. Germline CDR1 MNHEY, CDR2 SVGAGI. The CDR3 loop spans 13 amino acids. CDR3 loop: CASSYSGGTEAFF. CDR3 bases: TGTGCCAGCAGTTACTCGGGGGGAACTGAAGCTTTCTTT.

This clone was counted only a few times. V is TRBV5-5 and J is TRBJ2-7; 7 bases agree with TRBD2. CDR3 size: 14 residues. Germline CDR1 SGHKS, CDR2 YYEKEE (reference sequence). Trimming cost V 0 bases and J 11 bases; bases outside gene matches: 11. The CDR3 sequence: CASSLEGTGTIEYF. CDR3 coding DNA: TGTGCCAGCAGCTTGGAGGGCACCGGGACTATTGAGTACTTC.

This rearrangement joins TRBV2 to TRBJ2-1, with 7 bases lining up with TRBD1. Germline-derived CDR1 and CDR2 are SNHLY and FYNNEI. Trimming removed 9 bases from V and 10 bases from J; junction bases left unmatched: 15. CDR3 length equals 14 residues. The CDR3 loop is CARRDSERPWEQFF. The CDR3 DNA sequence: TGTGCCAGAAGGGACAGCGAACGTCCTTGGGAGCAGTTCTTC.

The chain joins TRBV4-1 to TRBJ1-5, with TRBD1 matching over 11 bases. CDR1 is MGHRA, CDR2 YSYEKL, per germline. The CDR3 length is 16 residues. With 3 bases clipped from V and 6 bases from J, the junction kept 7 bases outside the gene matches. Here the CDR3 reads CASSQKGQGARQPQHF. The CDR3 DNA follows: TGCGCCAGCAGCCAGAAAGGACAGGGGGCTCGTCAGCCCCAGCATTTT.

This chain links TRBV5-1 with TRBJ1-4; D may be TRBD1 (5 bases). In germline, CDR1 is SGHRS, CDR2 YFSETQ. There are 16 residues in the CDR3. V was pared by 4 bases and J by 7 bases, with 20 bases between. The DNA for the CDR3 is TGCGCCAGCAGCCTATCGGCGTCAGGGTCTACTGAAAAACTGTTTTTT. This translates into CASSLSASGSTEKLFF. Using reference TRBV5-1 and TRBJ1-4 for the parts outside the CDR3, the full variable domain is KAGVTQTPRYLIKTRGQQVTLSCSPISGHRSVSWYQQTPGQGLQFLFEYFSETQRNKGNFPGRFSGRQFSNSRSEMNVSTLELGDSALYLCASSLSASGSTEKLFFGSGTQLSVL.

The rearrangement links TRBV28 to TRBJ2-3, with 15 nucleotides matching TRBD2. The germline gives CDR1 MDHEN, CDR2 SYDVKM. This CDR3 has 20 residues. The trim removed 5 bases at V and 3 bases at J, leaving 15 bases unmatched. For the CDR3, the DNA is TGTGCCAGCAGTATGTGGACTAGCGGGAGGGCCTTAGAGATGACAGATACGCAGTATTTT. It is translated as CASSMWTSGRALEMTDTQYF.

This clone turned up a few times. The V gene is TRBV11-3, the J gene TRBJ2-7; 7 positions match TRBD1. This CDR3 contains 13 residues. Germline CDR1 SGHNT, CDR2 YENEEA. V was pared by 5 bases and J by 3 bases, with 4 bases of the junction left unmatched. The CDR3 reads CASSPGDSYEQYF. CDR3 DNA sequence: TGTGCCAGCAGCCCCGGGGACAGCTACGAGCAGTACTTC.

The rearrangement joins TRBV19 to TRBJ1-1; 9 nucleotides line up with TRBD1. Unmatched junction bases numbered 5, after V lost 5 bases and J lost 1 base. The CDR3 contains 15 residues. Germline V gene data show CDR1 as LNHDA and CDR2 as SQIVND (reference sequence). In DNA form, the CDR3 reads TGTGCCAGTAGTGCACAGGGGGCCCCGAACACTGAAGCTTTCTTT. This encodes CASSAQGAPNTEAFF.

CDR3 region: CASSLVGQRETQYF. For the CDR3, the DNA is TGCGCCAGCAGCTTGGTGGGACAGAGAGAGACCCAGTACTTC. J is TRBJ2-5 and V is TRBV5-1; 7 positions agree with TRBD1. The length of the CDR3 is 14 residues. In germline, CDR1 is SGHRS, CDR2 YFSETQ. Germline trimming cut 0 bases from V and 4 bases from J; bases unmatched to any gene: 3.

The gene calls are TRBV23-1 and TRBJ1-1; 7 bases match TRBD1. TRBV23-1 is designated an ORF whose function remains uncertain. This CDR3 spans 16 amino acids. V lost 2 bases and J lost 3; bases outside the gene matches: 9. The CDR3 sequence is CASSQRVRGRDTEAFF. The CDR3 coding sequence is TGCGCCAGCAGTCAACGGGTGAGGGGGCGAGACACTGAAGCTTTCTTT.

This chain uses TRBV3-1 (or the pseudogene TRBV3-2) with TRBJ2-3, with a tentative D call TRBD2 (6 bases). CDR1 LGHDT and CDR2 YNNKEL come from the germline V gene (reference sequence). The CDR3 consists of 15 residues. V was cut by 7 bases and J by 3 bases, with 17 bases left in between. CDR3 in DNA: TGTGCCAGCACTTCATTTGGGGGAGGAACAGATACGCAGTATTTT. Its protein product is CASTSFGGGTDTQYF.

The chain uses TRBV7-9 and TRBJ2-7; D may match TRBD1 or TRBD2 (5 bases each). V was trimmed by 0 bases and J by 5 bases, leaving 20 bases between them. The CDR3 runs 17 residues. Germline-derived CDR1 and CDR2 are SEHNR and FQNEAQ (reference sequence). The CDR3 loop reads CASSLARSGGLGNEQYF. For the CDR3, the DNA is TGTGCCAGCAGCTTAGCGCGTAGTGGGGGTTTAGGGAACGAGCAGTACTTC.

The chain combines TRBV6-6 with TRBJ1-4; 8 bases match TRBD1. Germline V lookup: CDR1 MNHNY, CDR2 SVGAGI (reference sequence). This CDR3 has 18 amino acids. J lost 9 bases, V lost 5 bases, and 20 bases had no gene match. The DNA of the CDR3 is TGTGCCAGCAGTCTCCAGGGGGCTCGAGGGCAGGTGACGAAAAAACTGTTTTTT. Translation gives CASSLQGARGQVTKKLFF.

The chain employs TRBV6-6 and TRBJ1-5; D is unclear. Trimming shortened V by 5 bases and J by 0 bases, and 14 bases separated the two germline ends. The CDR3 covers 16 residues. Germline CDR1 is MNHNY and CDR2 is SVGAGI (reference sequence). The CDR3 sequence is CASSHEAVYSNQPQHF. The CDR3 nucleotides read TGTGCCAGCAGTCACGAGGCAGTTTATAGCAATCAGCCCCAGCATTTT.

This chain uses TRBV4-1 with TRBJ2-3, with D possibly being TRBD2 (5 bases). There are 14 residues in the CDR3. CDR1 and CDR2 (germline): MGHRA, YSYEKL. Trimming stripped 3 bases from V and 4 bases from J, with 11 bases between. The CDR3 sequence: CASSQPGIADTQYF. CDR3 sequence (DNA): TGCGCCAGCAGCCAGCCCGGGATCGCAGATACGCAGTATTTT.

The chain recombines TRBV5-5 with TRBJ1-5; D ambiguous. The germline gives CDR1 SGHKS, CDR2 YYEKEE (reference sequence). The CDR3 is 13 amino acids. Trimming removed 5 bases from V and 6 bases from J, with 12 bases in between. CDR3 DNA: TGTGCCAGCAGTCCCAGTCATAGTCAGCCCCAGCATTTT. Its translation: CASSPSHSQPQHF.

This chain joins TRBV6-5 and TRBJ2-7, with TRBD1 matching 9 bases. V gave up 0 bases and J gave up 2 bases; unmatched junction bases: 2. Germline V gene lookup returns CDR1 MNHEY and CDR2 SVGAGI. The CDR3 is 15 residues long. The CDR3 sequence: CASSYSGTGPYEQYF. CDR3 nucleotide sequence: TGTGCCAGCAGTTACTCGGGGACAGGGCCCTACGAGCAGTACTTC.

V usage is TRBV9 and J usage is TRBJ1-1, with a weak D call TRBD1 (5 bases). Trimming left V 7 bases short and J 1 base short, with 8 bases between. This CDR3 has 12 residues. Germline-derived CDR1 and CDR2 are SGDLS and YYNGEE. CDR3 sequence reads: CASGGRNTEAFF. DNA of the CDR3: TGTGCCAGCGGGGGACGGAACACTGAAGCTTTCTTT.

V usage is TRBV19 and J usage is TRBJ2-7; a possible D gene is TRBD2 (6 bases). The CDR3 loop spans 17 amino acids. Per the germline V gene, CDR1 is LNHDA and CDR2 is SQIVND (reference sequence). V lost 6 bases, J lost 6 bases, and 27 bases lay in between. CDR3 protein: CASSKTPGLRRAGEQYF. CDR3 nucleotide sequence: TGTGCCAGTAGCAAAACTCCGGGCCTGCGGAGGGCGGGCGAGCAGTACTTC.

CDR3: CASSLWTGARTGELFF. The CDR3 DNA sequence: TGTGCCAGCAGCTTGTGGACAGGGGCCCGCACCGGGGAGCTGTTTTTT. V and J are TRBV5-6 and TRBJ2-2, with 9 bases matching TRBD1. V was clipped by 1 base and J by 4 bases; unmatched bases: 5. CDR1 is SGHDT, CDR2 YYEEEE, per germline. The CDR3 extends over 16 amino acids. Supplemented by reference TRBV5-6 and TRBJ2-2, the full variable domain reads DAGVTQSPTHLIKTRGQQVTLRCSPKSGHDTVSWYQQALGQGPQFIFQYYEEEERQRGNFPDRFSGHQFPNYSSELNVNALLLGDSALYLCASSLWTGARTGELFFGEGSRLTVL.

The chain uses TRBV12-3 or TRBV12-4 and TRBJ1-2; D gene unclear. The CDR3 totals 11 residues. Trimming removed 6 bases at V and 7 bases at J, with 9 bases between. The CDR3 DNA sequence: TGTGCCAGCAGAGTGTCCGGTGGCTACACCTTC. Translated: CASRVSGGYTF.

The chain's CDR3 is CASSPGNRQPQHF. The CDR3 DNA sequence: TGTGCCAGCTCACCAGGGAACCGTCAGCCCCAGCATTTT. The chain carries TRBV18 and TRBJ1-5; no definite D call. V lost 2 bases, J lost 6 bases, and 8 bases lay in between. CDR1 KGHSH and CDR2 LQKENI come from the germline V gene. The CDR3 covers 13 residues.

The chain recombines TRBV11-2 with TRBJ2-3; no clear D. The CDR3 consists of 13 residues. The V gene lost 0 bases and the J gene lost 5 bases, with 6 bases spanning the gap. Germline V lookup: CDR1 SGHAT, CDR2 FQNNGV. CDR3 coding DNA: TGTGCCAGCAGCTTAGATCGTAGAGATACGCAGTATTTT. Its translation is CASSLDRRDTQYF.

The genes are TRBV6-1 and TRBJ1-1; D is uncertain. V gave up 3 bases and J gave up 11 bases, with 7 bases separating them. This CDR3 region has 10 residues. Germline-derived CDR1 and CDR2 are MNHNS and SASEGT. The CDR3 here is CASSEYGAFF. CDR3 bases: TGTGCCAGCAGTGAGTACGGGGCTTTCTTT.

The chain links TRBV2 to TRBJ1-1; D gene unclear. The CDR3 has 14 amino acids. V lost 0 bases and J 1 base, leaving 6 bases between the germline ends. Germline V gene data show CDR1 as SNHLY and CDR2 as FYNNEI. In nucleotides, the CDR3 is TGTGCCAGCAGTGAAGCGGTAAAGAACACTGAAGCTTTCTTT. The encoded protein is CASSEAVKNTEAFF.